Below, one T cell receptor (beta chain) is given with its context. Its antigen is as yet unknown. The sample originates from a study of T cell responses to AZD1222 COVID-19 vaccine. General study results and limits: Mostly white British, mostly female donors; authors suggested clonal diversity may be underestimated.

Sequenced by immunoSEQ multiplex PCR; TCRdb stores in-frame clones only, minus some. The table has about 67,000 clones, approximately 81% seen once. Germline V gene data show CDR1 as SGHTA and CDR2 as FQGNSA. V was clipped by 4 bases and J by 4 bases; unmatched bases: 5. The CDR3 consists of 14 residues. The receptor's source is an adult in good health. The V call is TRBV7-2, the J call TRBJ1-2; 8 positions match TRBD1. The sample was peripheral blood, taken on day 0 of AZD1222 vaccination. For the CDR3, the DNA is TGTGCCAGCAGCTACACAGGGGGTAGCTATGGCTACACCTTC. It translates to CASSYTGGSYGYTF.